These 20 T cell receptor beta chains share one sample of origin, sequenced in a study of CD8 T cells in cerebrospinal fluid in Alzheimer's disease. No DNA is given; TCRdb re-called the 10x single-cell sequencing reads and lists each CDR3 protein once. The listing contains under 1,500 distinct CDR3 sequences. Sequenced material: cerebrospinal fluid. The receptors originated from a human donor with mild cognitive impairment.

This clonotype is classed as large (0.1 to 1%) by frequency. The chain employs TRBV11-1 and TRBJ2-5; TCRdb's D call of TRBD1 is untestable without DNA. This CDR3 is built from 13 residues. CDR1 and CDR2 (germline): SGHAT, FQDESV (reference sequence). The CDR3 here is CASSGGALETQYF.

In terms of frequency, this clonotype is medium-sized. CDR3 amino acids: CASSLGQGVEYEQYF. V usage is TRBV5-1 and J usage is TRBJ2-7; absent DNA, TCRdb's TRBD1 call cannot be checked. This CDR3 contains 15 residues. The V gene's germline CDR1 is SGHRS and CDR2 YFSETQ.

By frequency, this clonotype registers large. The rearrangement joins TRBV7-2 to TRBJ1-2. Germline values: CDR1 SGHTA, CDR2 FQGNSA. This CDR3 spans 14 amino acids. The CDR3: CASSLELSAGGYTF.

In terms of frequency, this clonotype is medium-sized (0.01 to 0.1%). V is TRBV28 and J is TRBJ1-2; the D gene TCRdb calls, TRBD1, cannot be checked with no DNA. Germline V lookup: CDR1 MDHEN, CDR2 SYDVKM. There are 13 residues in the CDR3. The CDR3 sequence is CASRLGLSYGYTF.

The CDR3 reads CSAQGAREQYF. The gene calls are TRBV20-1 and TRBJ2-7; the D call from TCRdb, TRBD1, cannot be confirmed without DNA. Looked up from germline, CDR1 is DFQATT and CDR2 is SNEGSKA (reference sequence). This CDR3 has 11 residues.

Judged by frequency, this clonotype is medium-sized. This CDR3 is CASSPNTGTYGYTF. The genes are TRBV9 and TRBJ1-2; checking the TCRdb D call of TRBD1 is not possible without DNA. CDR1 SGDLS and CDR2 YYNGEE come from the germline V gene. This CDR3 is 14 amino acids long.

The chain joins TRBV9 to TRBJ1-2; without DNA, the TCRdb call of TRBD1 cannot be checked. This CDR3 comprises 21 residues. Germline assignment: CDR1 SGDLS and CDR2 YYNGEE. CDR3 loop: CASFLRTGQIKKKLRNYGYTF.

In terms of frequency, this clonotype is medium-sized (0.01 to 0.1%). The rearrangement links TRBV7-2 to TRBJ1-2. The CDR3 consists of 18 residues. Per the germline V gene, CDR1 is SGHTA and CDR2 is FQGNSA. CDR3 residues: CASSFQTGVEGVGGGYTF.

The chain uses TRBV6-1 and TRBJ2-3. The CDR3 totals 17 residues. Germline V gene sequence: CDR1 MNHNS, CDR2 SASEGT. The CDR3 spells CASSEYEAAQFPDTQYF.

In terms of frequency, this clonotype is medium-sized. The V call is TRBV19, the J call TRBJ2-5; TCRdb's assignment of TRBD1 cannot be checked, as there is no DNA. The CDR3 has 12 amino acids. Germline loops: CDR1 LNHDA, CDR2 SQIVND (reference sequence). The CDR3 is CASSHRGETQYF.

This clonotype is deemed large by its frequency. V is TRBV28 and J is TRBJ2-1; TCRdb's D gene call, TRBD2, goes unchecked for lack of DNA. The CDR3 covers 16 residues. Germline lookup yields CDR1 MDHEN and CDR2 SYDVKM. The CDR3 reads CASRTSGGSSYNEQFF.

This clonotype is identified as medium-sized from frequency. V usage is TRBV5-5 and J usage is TRBJ1-5; TCRdb names TRBD1, which stays unverified in the absence of DNA. From germline, CDR1 is SGHKS and CDR2 YYEKEE (reference sequence). CDR3 size: 17 residues. The CDR3 sequence: CASSSGQVLPLNQPQHF.

This clonotype ranks as medium-sized (0.01 to 0.1%) in terms of frequency. The chain uses TRBV12-3 or TRBV12-4 and TRBJ1-1; TCRdb lists TRBD1, though no DNA is available to test this call. The CDR3 has 14 amino acids. CDR3 residues: CASSLGGRYTEAFF.

In terms of frequency, this clonotype is large. This CDR3 is CASSPPWVRETQYF. The V gene is TRBV18, the J gene TRBJ2-5. Germline V lookup: CDR1 KGHSH, CDR2 LQKENI. The CDR3 spans 14 residues.

This clonotype shows up as medium-sized (0.01 to 0.1%) by frequency. V and J are TRBV25-1 and TRBJ1-2; TCRdb selects TRBD1, and the lack of DNA leaves this call unchecked. Germline CDR1 and CDR2: MGHDK and SYGVNS. The length of the CDR3 is 16 residues. CDR3 region: CASSEEGARGGNGYTF.

This clonotype is labeled medium-sized (0.01 to 0.1%) based on frequency. V usage is TRBV6-5 and J usage is TRBJ2-2; TCRdb lists TRBD1, though no DNA is available to test this call. The germline V gene encodes CDR1 MNHEY and CDR2 SVGAGI. The CDR3 sequence is 15 residues long. This CDR3 reads CASGLWAGFAGELFF.

The rearrangement uses TRBV5-4 and TRBJ1-3; the D call of TRBD1 rests on TCRdb alone, since no DNA is present to check it. CDR1 is SGHNT and CDR2 is YYREEE in the germline V gene (reference sequence). The CDR3 runs 15 residues. The CDR3 protein is CASSRGQSVGNTIYF.

This clonotype is labeled medium-sized based on frequency. The gene calls are TRBV5-4 and TRBJ1-2. Germline assignment: CDR1 SGHNT and CDR2 YYREEE (reference sequence). The CDR3 loop spans 15 amino acids. The CDR3 protein is CASSLTDISDYGYTF.

By frequency, this clonotype is large (0.1 to 1%). V is TRBV4-2 and J is TRBJ1-1. Germline V gives CDR1 LGHNA, CDR2 YNFKEQ. The CDR3 contains 13 residues. The CDR3 loop is CASSQDETSKCLF.

The chain carries TRBV7-3 and TRBJ1-1; the TCRdb D gene call, TRBD1, has no DNA to confirm it. In germline, CDR1 is SGHTA, CDR2 FQGTGA. The CDR3 extends over 13 amino acids. The CDR3 sequence: CASSLAGSGEAFF.